This T cell receptor (beta chain) was sequenced during a study of identifying expanded T cells in peripheral blood (dated by TCRdb to about 2019). Background on the whole study: Technical replicates were generated by sequencing separate aliquots of the same genomic DNA pool, with four replicates compared pairwise. The full study reports these points: The binomial model flagged about 1.1 differentially abundant clones between technical replicates but roughly 15 over around two weeks and 18 to 20 over approximately four weeks. Across all healthy-donor time intervals, the beta-binomial model significantly lowered both the number of clones called differentially abundant and the false-positive rate. In all healthy donors, the variance in clone template counts between samples taken 2 to 3 weeks apart rose significantly as total template count increased. The authors expected biological variance in healthy repertoires might increase further over much longer intervals such as months to years.

During the collection period, no immune events, such as infections, were documented for the healthy donors. To calibrate time-dependent variance in a beta-binomial model of T-cell clone differential abundance, blood repertoires from healthy donors were used as a training cohort. There were roughly 10 healthy donors in the training cohort, of whom 3 were female and 7 were male. On average the donors were around 45 years old, and their ages spanned about 29 to 65 years. Obtained from a commercial supplier, whole blood was collected from each healthy donor at three time points set two to three weeks apart. For immunosequencing, genomic DNA was extracted from whole blood that had not been sorted. The immunoSEQ Assay, which relies on bias-controlled multiplex PCR amplification of genomic DNA, was used to profile TCRbeta CDR3 regions. Regarding the original processing steps: To quantify the absolute abundance of each unique TCRbeta CDR3 region, the sequences were collapsed and filtered. Two models were used to test differential abundance: a binomial model (Fisher-equivalent) and a beta-binomial model that adds time-dependent variance fitted from healthy donors. Clones with fewer than 5 combined templates were excluded, and clones with Benjamini-Hochberg FDR below 0.01 were called differentially abundant. The form v = (b*log(k)+a)^2 was used to model beta-binomial variance as a function of total template count across the two samples. TCRdb holds this immuneACCESS table with in-frame rearrangements only. Some clones are missing; in checked studies, unresolved V genes explain under half, and the rest has no known cause. Clone size and V and J calls were adopted from that table, with D and trimming inferred from the DNA. Present in this sample are 50,000 or so clones, roughly nine tenths of which were seen just once. Of the sample, roughly 3.6% is held by the ten largest clones.

As regards this clone: It lacks a known antigen. Per-base quality was not reported, and no clone a single base away is much larger than it.

The CDR3 spans 15 residues, from the cysteine through the phenylalanine. Of all the DNA, just the CDR3 is kept, 45 bases in frame from base 1. The germline V end is reduced by 3 bases and the J end by 11 bases; junction bases left unmatched: 10. From a lookup of the germline V gene, CDR1 and CDR2 are MGHDK and SYGVNS. Here the chain combines TRBV25-1 and TRBJ1-1; TRBD1 aligns with 12 central bases. This receptor was taken from a person aged 18 to 70 in good health. The specimen sequenced was blood. Read as DNA, the sequence is TGTGCCAGCAGTGAGACAAAGGGACAGGGGGCTTCGGCTTTCTTT. Its protein is CASSETKGQGASAFF.